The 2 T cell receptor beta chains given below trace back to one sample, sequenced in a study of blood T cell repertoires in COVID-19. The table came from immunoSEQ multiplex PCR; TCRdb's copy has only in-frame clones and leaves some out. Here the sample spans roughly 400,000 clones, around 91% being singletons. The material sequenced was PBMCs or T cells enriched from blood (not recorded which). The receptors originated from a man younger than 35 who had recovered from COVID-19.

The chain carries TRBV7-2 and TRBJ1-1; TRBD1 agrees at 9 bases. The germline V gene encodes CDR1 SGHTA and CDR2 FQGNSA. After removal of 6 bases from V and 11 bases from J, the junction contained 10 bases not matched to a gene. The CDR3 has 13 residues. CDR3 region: CASSPGQGFGAFF. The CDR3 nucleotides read TGTGCCAGCAGTCCGGGACAGGGTTTTGGCGCTTTCTTT.

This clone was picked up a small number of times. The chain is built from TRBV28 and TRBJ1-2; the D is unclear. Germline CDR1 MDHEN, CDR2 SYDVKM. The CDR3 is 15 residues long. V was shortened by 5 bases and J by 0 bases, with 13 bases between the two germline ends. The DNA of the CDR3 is TGTGCCAGCAGTCCCGATCCGGCGGCTAACTATGGCTACACCTTC. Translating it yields CASSPDPAANYGYTF.